These 30 T cell receptor beta chains share one sample of origin, sequenced in a study of T cells in narcolepsy. The method was immunoSEQ multiplex PCR; TCRdb's version includes in-frame clones alone and lacks a portion of them. This sample has about 31,000 clones, with around four fifths found just once. Material for sequencing was CD45RA- memory CD4+ T cells from PBMCs. The receptors originated from a human donor with narcolepsy.

The rearrangement links TRBV7-9 to TRBJ2-1; D not resolved. CDR3 length equals 16 residues. V was shortened by 1 base and J by 7 bases, with 17 bases between the two germline ends. The V gene's germline CDR1 is SEHNR and CDR2 FQNEAQ (reference sequence). This CDR3 reads CASSLGSHFSSNEQFF. As DNA, the CDR3 is TGTGCCAGCAGCTTAGGAAGCCATTTTTCCTCTAATGAGCAGTTCTTC.

The chain employs TRBV5-6 and TRBJ2-3; D is ambiguous. In germline, CDR1 is SGHDT, CDR2 YYEEEE. CDR3 length equals 14 residues. The V end was cut by 2 bases, the J end by 3 bases, with 10 bases between. CDR3 region: CASSFRLATDTQYF. For the CDR3, the DNA is TGTGCCAGCAGCTTTAGACTTGCAACAGATACGCAGTATTTT.

The chain uses TRBV30 and TRBJ2-7; D remains unclear. Trimming stripped 0 bases from V and 3 bases from J, with 12 bases between. In germline, CDR1 is GTSNPN, CDR2 SVGIG (reference sequence). The length of the CDR3 is 14 residues. The CDR3 DNA sequence: TGTGCCTGGAGTGTAACGAGTATACTCTACGAGCAGTACTTC. This encodes CAWSVTSILYEQYF.

This sequence joins TRBV6-6 and TRBJ2-3; possibly TRBD2 for D (7 bases). V lost 2 bases and J lost 3, with 15 bases in between. The CDR3 covers 16 residues. Germline values: CDR1 MNHNY, CDR2 SVGAGI (reference sequence). In DNA, the CDR3 is TGTGCCAGCAGTTACCGGGGGCTAGCGGAGACAGATACGCAGTATTTT. Translation: CASSYRGLAETDTQYF.

This clone was observed a few times. V and J are TRBV28 and TRBJ1-5, with 9 bases identical to TRBD1. J gave up 4 bases and V 5 bases, and 0 bases lay outside the gene matches. Germline-derived CDR1 and CDR2 are MDHEN and SYDVKM. The CDR3 sequence is 13 residues long. The CDR3 DNA sequence: TGTGCCAGCAGTGACAGGGGGAATCAGCCCCAGCATTTT. Its protein is CASSDRGNQPQHF.

In its sample, this clone was seen a few times. The chain is built from TRBV12-5 and TRBJ1-4; 9 nucleotides line up with TRBD1. The CDR3 loop spans 16 amino acids. CDR1 LGHNT and CDR2 FRNRAP come from the germline V gene. V was clipped by 0 bases and J by 7 bases; unmatched bases: 6. CDR3 bases: TGTGCTAGTGGTTTGGTACTTCGGACAGGGGCTGAAAAACTGTTTTTT. Translated, it gives CASGLVLRTGAEKLFF.

The V gene is TRBV28, the J gene TRBJ1-5; D might be TRBD1 (6 bases). Trimming removed 5 bases from V and 0 bases from J, with 11 bases in between. Germline CDR1 and CDR2: MDHEN and SYDVKM. The CDR3 is 15 amino acids. This CDR3 is CASSPGQNSNQPQHF. CDR3 nucleotides: TGTGCCAGCAGTCCCGGACAGAATAGCAATCAGCCCCAGCATTTT.

The CDR3 sequence: CAIRAGNLYGYTF. The CDR3 nucleotides read TGTGCCATCAGAGCGGGGAACCTCTATGGCTACACCTTC. The rearrangement uses TRBV10-3 and TRBJ1-2; D ambiguous. The length of the CDR3 is 13 residues. CDR1 is ENHRY, CDR2 SYGVKD, per germline. The ends were cut back, 6 bases at V and 4 bases at J, with 12 bases in the middle.

As regards this clone: The same CDR3 also results from other DNA sequences found in this sample. The chain combines TRBV6-5 with TRBJ2-3; no reliable D call. Germline assignment: CDR1 MNHEY and CDR2 SVGAGI. V was pared by 8 bases and J by 0 bases, with 6 bases between. This CDR3 is 12 amino acids long. This CDR3 is CASHPSTDTQYF. DNA of the CDR3: TGTGCCAGCCACCCCAGCACAGATACGCAGTATTTT.

This clone turned up a few times. The rearrangement uses TRBV6-6 and TRBJ2-2; D is perhaps TRBD1 or TRBD2 (5 bases each). V dropped 7 bases and J dropped 4 bases, with 13 bases sitting between them. The CDR3 is 14 amino acids. Germline CDR1 reads MNHNY; CDR2 reads SVGAGI (reference sequence). The CDR3 here is CASKREGTTGELFF. In nucleotides, the CDR3 is TGTGCCAGCAAAAGAGAAGGGACCACCGGGGAGCTGTTTTTT.

This clone has just one count. This chain uses TRBV6-5 with TRBJ2-7, with D possibly being TRBD2 (7 bases). V lost 1 base and J 2 bases, leaving 15 bases between the germline ends. The CDR3 contains 16 residues. Germline assignment: CDR1 MNHEY and CDR2 SVGAGI. CDR3 sequence reads: CASSYYRGARPYEQYF. The DNA of the CDR3 is TGTGCCAGCAGTTACTATCGGGGGGCGAGACCCTACGAGCAGTACTTC.

The chain joins TRBV2 to TRBJ2-2, with 14 bases fitting TRBD2. CDR3 length equals 16 residues. The germline gives CDR1 SNHLY, CDR2 FYNNEI. Trimming took 4 bases from V and 8 from J; bases not matched to a gene: 6. Here the CDR3 reads CASSGGLAGVAGELFF. The CDR3 DNA follows: TGTGCCAGCAGTGGGGGACTAGCGGGAGTGGCGGGGGAGCTGTTTTTT.

This rearrangement joins TRBV6-5 to TRBJ2-3; TRBD1 matches at 8 bases. Germline CDR1 and CDR2: MNHEY and SVGAGI. The J segment lost 4 bases and the V segment lost 6 bases, leaving 9 bases of the junction unmatched. The CDR3 runs 15 residues. In DNA form, the CDR3 reads TGTGCCAGCAGCAGTGACAGGGGAGAGGCAGATACGCAGTATTTT. This gives the protein CASSSDRGEADTQYF.

The V call is TRBV5-4, the J call TRBJ2-1, with D possibly being TRBD2 (6 bases). Germline V gene lookup returns CDR1 SGHNT and CDR2 YYREEE (reference sequence). V was clipped by 0 bases and J by 3 bases, with 13 bases between them. The CDR3 sequence is 16 residues long. The CDR3 is CASSLAPETSYNEQFF. The DNA for the CDR3 is TGTGCCAGCAGCTTGGCCCCCGAGACTAGCTACAATGAGCAGTTCTTC.

V usage is TRBV19 and J usage is TRBJ2-2; D is undetermined. This CDR3 has 16 residues. CDR1 is LNHDA and CDR2 is SQIVND in the germline V gene (reference sequence). Trimming pared 1 base from V and 1 base from J, leaving 10 bases between. CDR3 in DNA: TGTGCCAGTAGTATAGTATTCAGACAGAACACCGGGGAGCTGTTTTTT. It is translated as CASSIVFRQNTGELFF.

The V gene is TRBV5-5, the J gene TRBJ1-1; D might be TRBD1 (5 bases). CDR1 is SGHKS and CDR2 is YYEKEE in the germline V gene (reference sequence). The CDR3 is made up of 14 amino acids. V shed 4 bases and J shed 4 bases, with 14 bases lying between them. CDR3 DNA sequence: TGTGCCAGCAGCCCCCCCGTGCAGGGCACTGAAGCTTTCTTT. Translation gives CASSPPVQGTEAFF. Using reference TRBV5-5 and TRBJ1-1 for the parts outside the CDR3, the full variable domain is DAGVTQSPTHLIKTRGQQVTLRCSPISGHKSVSWYQQVLGQGPQFIFQYYEKEERGRGNFPDRFSARQFPNYSSELNVNALLLGDSALYLCASSPPVQGTEAFFGQGTRLTVV.

V usage is TRBV6-1 and J usage is TRBJ1-1, with a weak D call TRBD1 (6 bases). Trimming left V 3 bases short and J 0 bases short, with 8 bases between. CDR1 MNHNS and CDR2 SASEGT come from the germline V gene. This CDR3 is 14 amino acids long. CDR3 loop: CASSDRGLNTEAFF. The CDR3 coding sequence is TGTGCCAGCAGTGACAGGGGTTTGAACACTGAAGCTTTCTTT.

The chain links TRBV5-1 to TRBJ2-1, with D maybe TRBD2 (6 bases). The CDR3 sequence is 15 residues long. Germline V lookup: CDR1 SGHRS, CDR2 YFSETQ. Trimming took 4 bases from V and 5 from J, leaving 16 bases between them. In DNA form, the CDR3 reads TGCGCCAGCAGCCGTCCAAGCGGGCCCCACAATGAGCAGTTCTTC. Its translation: CASSRPSGPHNEQFF.

The sample holds a few counts of this clone. This chain connects TRBV5-6 to TRBJ1-4; D is unclear. The CDR3 totals 14 residues. Germline CDR1 reads SGHDT; CDR2 reads YYEEEE. Trimming took 2 bases from V and 5 from J, leaving 10 bases between them. The CDR3 region has the DNA TGTGCCAGCAGCTTTCGCCCGGGGAATGAAAAACTGTTTTTT. Its protein product is CASSFRPGNEKLFF.

This clone was counted only a few times. The junction departs from germline at one end; a sequencing error may be responsible. The chain carries TRBV5-6 and TRBJ1-4, with D perhaps matching TRBD1 (6 bases). The CDR3 sequence is 13 residues long. Germline values: CDR1 SGHDT, CDR2 YYEEEE. The CDR3 loop reads CASSFPGTSNVVF. As DNA, the CDR3 is TGTGCCAGCAGCTTTCCCGGGACATCGAACGTCGTTTTT. The full variable domain, in which reference TRBV5-6 and TRBJ1-4 provide the parts outside the CDR3, is DAGVTQSPTHLIKTRGQQVTLRCSPKSGHDTVSWYQQALGQGPQFIFQYYEEEERQRGNFPDRFSGHQFPNYSSELNVNALLLGDSALYLCASSFPGTSNVVFGSGTQLSVL.

The chain joins TRBV6-5 to TRBJ1-2; D is undetermined. The CDR3 extends over 14 amino acids. The germline V and J ends were trimmed by 3 bases and 2 bases, with 10 bases remaining between them. The germline CDR1 and CDR2 sequences are MNHEY and SVGAGI. CDR3 nucleotide sequence: TGTGCCAGCAGTTATACCGGGAGGAACTATGGCTACACCTTC. It codes for CASSYTGRNYGYTF.

This chain connects TRBV7-6 to TRBJ2-7; tentative D call: TRBD1 (6 bases). The CDR3 runs to 14 residues. Per germline, CDR1 SGHVS and CDR2 FNYEAQ. With 5 bases removed from V and 3 bases from J, the gap between germline ends came to 14 bases. DNA of the CDR3: TGTGCCAGCAGCCCCACAGGGTCGGGCTACGAGCAGTACTTC. Its translation is CASSPTGSGYEQYF. The variable domain in full, with the rest retrieved from reference TRBV7-6 and TRBJ2-7, is GAGVSQSPRYKVTKRGQDVALRCDPISGHVSLYWYRQALGQGPEFLTYFNYEAQQDKSGLPNDRFSAERPEGSISTLTIQRTEQRDSAMYRCASSPTGSGYEQYFGPGTRLTVT.

The chain recombines TRBV4-2 with TRBJ1-2; no clear D. This CDR3 is built from 12 residues. The V end was cut by 5 bases, the J end by 5 bases, with 9 bases between. The germline CDR1 and CDR2 sequences are LGHNA and YNFKEQ. For the CDR3, the DNA is TGTGCCAGCAGCTTGGACCCTTATGGCTACACCTTC. This codes for CASSLDPYGYTF.

The chain links TRBV7-9 to TRBJ2-5; D unresolved. Germline CDR1 and CDR2: SEHNR and FQNEAQ (reference sequence). The V end lost 4 bases, the J end lost 7 bases, and 10 bases lay between the germline ends. CDR3 length equals 12 residues. The CDR3 here is CASSYDPRTQYF. The CDR3 DNA reads as TGTGCCAGCAGCTATGACCCTAGGACCCAGTACTTC.

This clone was counted between two and nine times. The chain has TRBV6-5 and TRBJ2-2, with 9 bases matching TRBD2. The CDR3 length is 14 residues. Germline values: CDR1 MNHEY, CDR2 SVGAGI. V lost 6 bases, J lost 5 bases, and 4 bases stayed unmatched. CDR3 bases: TGTGCCAGCAGGGGACTAGCTTCGACCGGGGAGCTGTTTTTT. It encodes CASRGLASTGELFF.

The rearrangement joins TRBV28 to TRBJ2-7; D is undetermined. The germline V and J ends were trimmed by 3 bases and 4 bases, with 7 bases remaining between them. The CDR3 runs 12 residues. CDR1 and CDR2 from the germline V gene are MDHEN and SYDVKM. The CDR3 loop is CASSFRRYEQYF. The CDR3 DNA follows: TGTGCCAGCAGTTTTCGTCGTTACGAGCAGTACTTC. Full variable domain (missing parts from reference TRBV28 and TRBJ2-7): DVKVTQSSRYLVKRTGEKVFLECVQDMDHENMFWYRQDPGLGLRLIYFSYDVKMKEKGDIPEGYSVSREKKERFSLILESASTNQTSMYLCASSFRRYEQYFGPGTRLTVT.

V is TRBV2 and J is TRBJ2-3; the D is unclear. V lost 6 bases, J lost 6 bases, and 19 bases lay in between. CDR3 size: 15 residues. The germline CDR1 and CDR2 sequences are SNHLY and FYNNEI. This CDR3 is CASSKIPRVGDTQYF. The CDR3, as DNA: TGTGCCAGCAGCAAAATCCCCCGGGTTGGCGATACGCAGTATTTT.

V usage is TRBV19 and J usage is TRBJ2-1; D call uncertain. Germline CDR1 is LNHDA and CDR2 is SQIVND (reference sequence). The V and J ends lost 6 bases and 2 bases respectively, with 20 bases between them. The CDR3 runs 17 residues. The CDR3 coding sequence is TGTGCCAGTAGCAGCACACCCGGCACGTGGACCTACAATGAGCAGTTCTTC. It codes for CASSSTPGTWTYNEQFF.

The gene calls are TRBV7-3 and TRBJ1-2; D is unclear. Germline V lookup: CDR1 SGHTA, CDR2 FQGTGA. Trimming shortened V by 0 bases and J by 4 bases, and 15 bases separated the two germline ends. The CDR3 runs 16 residues. The CDR3 region has the DNA TGTGCCAGCAGCTTAACGGGGAAAGCAGCCACCTATGGCTACACCTTC. It specifies CASSLTGKAATYGYTF. Based on the CDR3 plus reference TRBV7-3 and TRBJ1-2, the full variable domain is GAGVSQTPSNKVTEKGKYVELRCDPISGHTALYWYRQSLGQGPEFLIYFQGTGAADDSGLPNDRFFAVRPEGSVSTLKIQRTERGDSAVYLCASSLTGKAATYGYTFGSGTRLTVV.

This chain connects TRBV9 to TRBJ1-1, with a tentative D call TRBD1 (5 bases). This CDR3 contains 15 residues. Deletions cut 4 bases from V and 5 bases from J, with 18 bases between. The germline gives CDR1 SGDLS, CDR2 YYNGEE. CDR3 bases: TGTGCCAGCAGCCCCAGGGACGGGGGGAGAACTGAAGCTTTCTTT. It yields the protein CASSPRDGGRTEAFF.